This T cell receptor beta chain was captured in a study of vaccination effects on CD4 cells after COVID-19. Overall study: Sampling occurred a median 72 days post second dose, range 14 to 241.

Antigen-specific CD4+ T cells were first expanded with viral peptide pools by the ViraFEST assay and only then sequenced. Upon completion of 10 to 11 days in culture, CD4+ T cells were isolated. The participants, recipients of two vaccine doses, got either BNT162b2 or mRNA-1273. Previously uninfected by SARS-CoV-2, the vaccine recipients also showed negative nucleocapsid antibodies. Measured with immunoSEQ multiplex PCR; TCRdb has only the in-frame clones, and not every one. The sample comprises 25,000 or so clones, over 70% of which are singletons, and under 9% rests with the top ten. As for this clone: What it binds is not known.

The germline gives CDR1 SGHDN, CDR2 FVKESK. This CDR3 is built from 14 residues. V shed 4 bases, J shed 6 bases, and the junction held 6 bases outside the gene matches. The source of this sequence is a human donor who received a COVID-19 vaccine. The source was CD4+ T cells from PBMCs cultured with SARS-CoV-2 spike peptides, collected after COVID-19 vaccination. The chain has TRBV14 and TRBJ2-3; 8 bases align to TRBD2. This CDR3 reads CASSPTSGLDTQYF. In DNA, the CDR3 is TGTGCCAGCAGCCCCACTAGCGGCTTGGATACGCAGTATTTT.